This T cell receptor beta chain comes out of a study of shared clonotypes between healthy human individuals. Comment on this clone: The antigen remains undetermined.

Whole-study results and caveats: Clonotype sharing across donors was expected to vary with sequencing depth. Clonotype sharing across several donors was observed for around 4.8% of naive CD4 clonotypes. Donors were few, which limited the genetic and exposure-history diversity represented.

Once extracted for a subset, genomic DNA was divided evenly among several immunoSEQ plates. Data came from immunoSEQ multiplex PCR; TCRdb stores just in-frame clones and leaves some out. The data show roughly 2 million clones, approximately 94% seen once. This CDR3 spans 15 amino acids. Looked up from germline, CDR1 is SEHNR and CDR2 is FQNEAQ (reference sequence). The junction had 6 bases not matched to a gene; V was cut back by 5 bases and J by 3 bases. CD45RO-negative, CCR7-selected cells formed the naive CD8 fraction, which excluded terminally differentiated effector memory CD45RA+ cells. The gene calls are TRBV7-9 and TRBJ2-5, with 10 bases identical to TRBD1. The TCR sequence derives from a man aged 18 to 30 in good health. The specimen sequenced was naive CD8+ T cells sorted from blood. The chain's CDR3 is CASSLIGTGEETQYF. The CDR3 bases are TGTGCCAGCAGCCTGATAGGGACAGGGGAAGAGACCCAGTACTTC. Based on the CDR3 plus reference TRBV7-9 and TRBJ2-5, the full variable domain is DTGVSQNPRHKITKRGQNVTFRCDPISEHNRLYWYRQTLGQGPEFLTYFQNEAQLEKSRLLSDRFSAERPKGSFSTLEIQRTEQGDSAMYLCASSLIGTGEETQYFGPGTRLLVL.